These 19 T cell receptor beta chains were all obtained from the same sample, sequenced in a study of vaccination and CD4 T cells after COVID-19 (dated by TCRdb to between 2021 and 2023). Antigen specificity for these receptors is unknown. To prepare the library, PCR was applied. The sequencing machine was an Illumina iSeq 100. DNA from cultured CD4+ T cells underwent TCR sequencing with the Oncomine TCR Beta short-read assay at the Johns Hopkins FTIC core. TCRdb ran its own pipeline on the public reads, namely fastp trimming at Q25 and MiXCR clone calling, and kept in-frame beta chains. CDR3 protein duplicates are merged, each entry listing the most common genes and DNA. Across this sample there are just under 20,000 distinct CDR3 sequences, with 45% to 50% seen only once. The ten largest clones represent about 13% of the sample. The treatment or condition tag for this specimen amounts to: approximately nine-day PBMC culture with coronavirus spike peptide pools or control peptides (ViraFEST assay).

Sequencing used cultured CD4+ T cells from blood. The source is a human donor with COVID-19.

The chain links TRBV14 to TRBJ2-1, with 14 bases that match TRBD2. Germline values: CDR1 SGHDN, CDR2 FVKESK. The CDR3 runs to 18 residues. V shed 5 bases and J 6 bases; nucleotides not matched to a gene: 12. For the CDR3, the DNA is TGTGCCAGCAGCTTACGAAAGACTAGCGGGGGGGGAATCAATGAGCAGTTCTTC. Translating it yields CASSLRKTSGGGINEQFF. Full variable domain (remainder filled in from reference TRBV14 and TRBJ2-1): EAGVTQFPSHSVIEKGQTVTLRCDPISGHDNLYWYRRVMGKEIKFLLHFVKESKQDESGMPNNRFLAERTGGTYSTLKVQPAELEDSGVYFCASSLRKTSGGGINEQFFGPGTRLTVL.

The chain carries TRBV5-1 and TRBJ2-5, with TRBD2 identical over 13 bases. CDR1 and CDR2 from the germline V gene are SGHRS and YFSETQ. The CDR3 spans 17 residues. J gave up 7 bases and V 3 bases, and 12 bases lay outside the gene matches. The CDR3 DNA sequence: TGCGCCAGCAGCTCACTAGCGGGGGGGACCACAAGTATGACCCAGTACTTC. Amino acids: CASSSLAGGTTSMTQYF. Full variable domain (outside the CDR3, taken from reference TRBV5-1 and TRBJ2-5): KAGVTQTPRYLIKTRGQQVTLSCSPISGHRSVSWYQQTPGQGLQFLFEYFSETQRNKGNFPGRFSGRQFSNSRSEMNVSTLELGDSALYLCASSSLAGGTTSMTQYFGPGTRLLVL.

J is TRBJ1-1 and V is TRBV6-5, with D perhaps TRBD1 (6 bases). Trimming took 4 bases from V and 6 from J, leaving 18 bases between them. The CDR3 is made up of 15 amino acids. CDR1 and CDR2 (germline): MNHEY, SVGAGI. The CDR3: CASSSTDRRGAEAFF. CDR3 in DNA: TGTGCCAGCAGTTCTACCGACAGGAGGGGAGCTGAAGCTTTCTTT.

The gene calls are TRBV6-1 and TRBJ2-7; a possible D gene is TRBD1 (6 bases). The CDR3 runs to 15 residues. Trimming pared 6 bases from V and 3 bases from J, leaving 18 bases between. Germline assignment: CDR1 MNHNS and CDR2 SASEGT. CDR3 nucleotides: TGTGCCAGCAGGATGGTAGGGGGTGGTTACTACGAGCAGTACTTC. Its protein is CASRMVGGGYYEQYF.

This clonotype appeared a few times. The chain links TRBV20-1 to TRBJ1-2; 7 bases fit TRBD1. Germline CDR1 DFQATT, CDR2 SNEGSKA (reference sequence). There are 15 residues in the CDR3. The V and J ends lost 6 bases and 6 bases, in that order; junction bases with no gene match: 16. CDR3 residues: CSARGQPGPENGYTF. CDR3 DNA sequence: TGCAGTGCGCGGGGACAGCCGGGTCCCGAAAATGGCTACACCTTC.

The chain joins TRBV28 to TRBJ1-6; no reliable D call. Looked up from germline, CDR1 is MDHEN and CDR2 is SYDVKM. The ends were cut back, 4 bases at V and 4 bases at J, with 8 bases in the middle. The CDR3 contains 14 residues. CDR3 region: CASSSRRYNSPLHF. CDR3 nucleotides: TGTGCCAGCAGTTCACGACGGTATAATTCACCCCTCCACTTT.

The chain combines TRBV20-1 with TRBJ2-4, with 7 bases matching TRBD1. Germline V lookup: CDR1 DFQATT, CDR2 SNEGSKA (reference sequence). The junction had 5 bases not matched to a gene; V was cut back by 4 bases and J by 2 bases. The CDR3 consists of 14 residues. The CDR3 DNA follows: TGCAGTGCTAACAATAGGGGGCCCAAAAACATTCAGTACTTC. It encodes CSANNRGPKNIQYF.

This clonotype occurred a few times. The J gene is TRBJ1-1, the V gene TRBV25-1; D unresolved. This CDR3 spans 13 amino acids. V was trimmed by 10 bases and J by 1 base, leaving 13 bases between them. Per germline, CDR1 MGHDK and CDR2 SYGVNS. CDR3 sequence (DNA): TGTGCCACCGCTCCGGGATCGAACACTGAAGCTTTCTTT. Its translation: CATAPGSNTEAFF.

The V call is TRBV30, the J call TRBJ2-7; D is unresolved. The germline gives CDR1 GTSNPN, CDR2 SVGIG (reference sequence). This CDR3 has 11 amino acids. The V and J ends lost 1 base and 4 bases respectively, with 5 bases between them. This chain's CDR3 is CAWSERYEQYF. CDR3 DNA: TGTGCCTGGAGTGAGAGATACGAGCAGTACTTC.

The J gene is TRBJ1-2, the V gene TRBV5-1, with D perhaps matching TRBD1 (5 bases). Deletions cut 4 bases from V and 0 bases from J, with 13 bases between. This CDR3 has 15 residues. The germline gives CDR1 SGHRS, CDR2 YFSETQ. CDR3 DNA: TGCGCCAGCAGCGCCCTCCCAGGGACTAACTATGGCTACACCTTC. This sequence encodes CASSALPGTNYGYTF.

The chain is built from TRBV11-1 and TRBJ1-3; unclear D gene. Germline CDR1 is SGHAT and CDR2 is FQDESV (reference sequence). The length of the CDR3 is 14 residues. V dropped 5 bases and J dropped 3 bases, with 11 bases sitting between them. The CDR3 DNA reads TGTGCCAGCAGCCACCCATTGGTTGGAAACACCATATATTTT. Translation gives CASSHPLVGNTIYF.

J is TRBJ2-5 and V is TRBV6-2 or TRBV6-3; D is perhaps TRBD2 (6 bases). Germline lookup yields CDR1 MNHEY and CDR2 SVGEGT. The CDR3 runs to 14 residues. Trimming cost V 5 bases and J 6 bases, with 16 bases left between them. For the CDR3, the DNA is TGTGCCAGCAGTAGCGGGTCAAAATTTAAGACCCAGTACTTC. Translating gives CASSSGSKFKTQYF.

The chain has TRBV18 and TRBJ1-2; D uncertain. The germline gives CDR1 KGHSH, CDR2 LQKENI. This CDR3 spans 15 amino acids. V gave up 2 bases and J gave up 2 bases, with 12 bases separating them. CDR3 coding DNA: TGTGCCAGCTCACCATTAGGAGACCTAAACTATGGCTACACCTTC. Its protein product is CASSPLGDLNYGYTF.

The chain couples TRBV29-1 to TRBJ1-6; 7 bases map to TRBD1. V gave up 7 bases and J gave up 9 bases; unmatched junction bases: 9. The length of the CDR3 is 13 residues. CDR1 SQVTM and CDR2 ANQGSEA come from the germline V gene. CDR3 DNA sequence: TGCAGCGCTTCGACAGGGTCAGGTTCACCCCTCCACTTT. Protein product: CSASTGSGSPLHF.

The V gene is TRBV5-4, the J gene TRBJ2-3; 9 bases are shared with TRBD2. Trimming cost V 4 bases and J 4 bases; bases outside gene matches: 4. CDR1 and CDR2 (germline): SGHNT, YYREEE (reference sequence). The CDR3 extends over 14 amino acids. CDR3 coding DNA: TGTGCCAGCAGCCCTCGACTAGCGGCAGATACGCAGTATTTT. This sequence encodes CASSPRLAADTQYF.

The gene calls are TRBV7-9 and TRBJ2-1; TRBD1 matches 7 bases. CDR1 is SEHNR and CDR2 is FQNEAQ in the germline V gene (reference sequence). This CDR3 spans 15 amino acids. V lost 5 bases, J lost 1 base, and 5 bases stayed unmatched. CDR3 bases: TGTGCCAGCAGCCTCGGACAGGCTTCCTACAATGAGCAGTTCTTC. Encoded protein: CASSLGQASYNEQFF.

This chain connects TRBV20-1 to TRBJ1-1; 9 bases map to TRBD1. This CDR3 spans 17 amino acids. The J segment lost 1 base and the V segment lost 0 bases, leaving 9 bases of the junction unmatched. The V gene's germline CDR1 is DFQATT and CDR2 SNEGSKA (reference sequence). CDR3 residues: CSARDQGQGNRNTEAFF. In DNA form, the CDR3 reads TGCAGTGCTAGAGATCAGGGACAGGGTAATAGGAACACTGAAGCTTTCTTT.

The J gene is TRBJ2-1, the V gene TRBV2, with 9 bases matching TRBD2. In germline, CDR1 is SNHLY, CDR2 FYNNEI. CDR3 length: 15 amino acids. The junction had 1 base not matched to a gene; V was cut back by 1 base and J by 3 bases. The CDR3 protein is CASSEDSGGYNEQFF. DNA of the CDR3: TGTGCCAGCAGTGAAGATAGCGGGGGCTACAATGAGCAGTTCTTC.

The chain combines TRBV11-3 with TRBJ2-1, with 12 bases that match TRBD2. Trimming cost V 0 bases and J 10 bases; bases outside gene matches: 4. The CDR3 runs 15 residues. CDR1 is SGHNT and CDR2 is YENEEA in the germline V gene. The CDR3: CASSLELAGGGEQFF. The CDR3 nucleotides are TGTGCCAGCAGCTTAGAACTAGCGGGGGGCGGGGAGCAGTTCTTC.